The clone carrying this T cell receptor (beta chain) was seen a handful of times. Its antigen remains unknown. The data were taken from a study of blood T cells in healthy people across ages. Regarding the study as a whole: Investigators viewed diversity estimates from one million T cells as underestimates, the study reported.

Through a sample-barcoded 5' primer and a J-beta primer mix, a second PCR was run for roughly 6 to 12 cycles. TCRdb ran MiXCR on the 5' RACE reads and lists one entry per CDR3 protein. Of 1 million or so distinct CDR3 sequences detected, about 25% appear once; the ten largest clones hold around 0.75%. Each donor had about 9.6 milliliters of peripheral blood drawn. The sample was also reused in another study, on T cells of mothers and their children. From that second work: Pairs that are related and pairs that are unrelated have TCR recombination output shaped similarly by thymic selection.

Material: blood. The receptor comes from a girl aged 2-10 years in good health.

The CDR3 reads CSARDKASYEQYF. The CDR3 DNA is TGCAGTGCTAGAGATAAGGCAAGTTACGAGCAGTACTTC. The chain recombines TRBV20-1 with TRBJ2-5; D call uncertain. The DNA end favors TRBJ2-7, so the J call may be wrong. The germline CDR1 and CDR2 sequences are DFQATT and SNEGSKA (reference sequence). This CDR3 is 13 amino acids long.